These T cell receptor beta chains were read from a single sample in a study of control samples from healthy donors and cancer patients. Repertoires were generated with immunoSEQ multiplex PCR, while TCRdb's copy carries only in-frame clones and drops some. The profile covers some 96,000 clones, with approximately 93% appearing a single time and approximately 7.6% taken by the ten largest. The sequenced sample was blood. These receptors were collected from a man aged 18 to 30 in good health. Both conserved end residues are part of each CDR3. D genes are given only for firm matches.

>TRBV7-2|TRBD2
CASSLGGSQSEQYF
>TRBV5-1|TRBD1
CASSSGQGAGGYTF
>TRBV11-2|-
CASSYRIQVTYEQYF
>TRBV7-9|TRBD1
CASSFGDRGYEQYF
>TRBV29-1|-
CSVDGSGNNEQFF
>TRBV6-5|-
CASNSGGLGYTF
>TRBV4-1|-
CASSQGTTPNYGYTF
>TRBV9|-
CASSSRRHSTLYGYTF
>TRBV27|-
CASKKGRMAQETQYF
>TRBV24-1|TRBD2
CATSGGTSGKYNEQFF
>TRBV18|-
CASFPDTGTNNEQFF
>TRBV29-1|-
CSVFRGETEAFF
>TRBV29-1|-
CSVRGQNSYEQYF
>TRBV30|-
CAWSLGALHF
>TRBV27|TRBD1
CASSTATGGFWNEQFF
>TRBV6-1|-
CASSENPGKNTEAFF
>TRBV19|TRBD1
CASSSPQGASYEQYF
>TRBV4-1|TRBD1
CASSHLDLTGGNTGELFF
>TRBV29-1|-
CSARSIGDTGELFF
>TRBV12-3/TRBV12-4|TRBD1
CASSFTGEYEQYF
>TRBV19|-
CASTLFPTGNNGYTF
>TRBV7-2|-
CASSFRVNTEAFF
>TRBV24-1|TRBD1
CATSDSVPGQGFGEQFF
>TRBV27|-
CASRRGNYGYTF
>TRBV10-3|-
CAISDGVGESYEQYF
>TRBV4-1|TRBD1
CASSRQPGQGPDTQYF
>TRBV3-1/TRBV3-2|-
CASSLLEKPETQYF
>TRBV7-9|-
CASSPRTGRDNEQFF
>TRBV5-1|-
CASSLAQSHEQYF
>TRBV11-2|TRBD1
CASSRDQQGAREAFF
>TRBV12-3/TRBV12-4|-
CASSLGQLYGYTF
>TRBV9|-
CASSVYNEQFF
>TRBV4-2|-
CASSQETGLGNQPQHF
>TRBV19|-
CASSMISNQPQHF
>TRBV4-2|-
CASSRTFSGNTIYF
>TRBV30|-
CASNSDINQPQHF
>TRBV9|-
CASSVGGGGVRETQYF
>TRBV7-9|-
CASSLALRPYEQYF
>TRBV5-6|TRBD1
CASSLGTGGEQPQHF
>TRBV6-2/TRBV6-3|-
CASSYLGTSSYEQYF
>TRBV13|-
CASSREGPQRETQYF
>TRBV6-5|-
CASSYWENTEAFF
>TRBV9|-
CASSVGGGAASSYNEQFF
>TRBV10-3|-
CAISEPGTSNSPLHF
>TRBV30|-
CAWSRLARGDEQFF
>TRBV14|-
CASSQGLGRTYGYTF
>TRBV11-2|-
CASSQGFQETQYF
>TRBV7-2|TRBD1
CASSLRTGNTEAFF
>TRBV10-2|TRBD1
CASSDRFGTGVLYGYTF
>TRBV9|-
CASSVGNYGYTF
>TRBV9|-
CASSSTPGTRDRDTQYF
>TRBV28|TRBD2
CASSLLTSGTYNEQFF
>TRBV7-2|-
CASSSFPGSNIMNAEAFF
>TRBV7-9|-
CASSPPDRPPGELFF
>TRBV20-1|-
CSASSTYF
>TRBV19|-
CASSIGRDYGYTF
>TRBV5-4|TRBD1
CASSLKKGDSSYNEQFF